These 15 T cell receptor beta chains were sequenced from one sample in a study of T cell repertoires in cytomegalovirus infection. TCRdb reprocessed the reads via MiXCR and lists one record per CDR3 protein. The sample has nearly 650,000 distinct CDR3 sequences, 20% to 30% seen once. Material for sequencing was CD8+ T cells from PBMCs. The receptors originated from a human donor in good health (CMV status not recorded). Some clones in this sample may be carry-over from other donors' samples.

This clonotype came up a few times. This chain connects TRBV5-5 to TRBJ1-1; D remains unclear. The ends were cut back, 1 base at V and 1 base at J, with 11 bases in the middle. CDR3 length equals 15 residues. Germline loops: CDR1 SGHKS, CDR2 YYEKEE (reference sequence). For the CDR3, the DNA is TGTGCCAGCAGCTTGCGTTTTTTAGAGAACACTGAAGCTTTCTTT. Amino acid sequence: CASSLRFLENTEAFF. The whole variable domain, filled in from reference TRBV5-5 and TRBJ1-1, reads DAGVTQSPTHLIKTRGQQVTLRCSPISGHKSVSWYQQVLGQGPQFIFQYYEKEERGRGNFPDRFSARQFPNYSSELNVNALLLGDSALYLCASSLRFLENTEAFFGQGTRLTVV.

This clonotype was picked up many times. This sequence joins TRBV7-2 and TRBJ1-2; possible D gene TRBD1, 5 bases. Germline lookup yields CDR1 SGHTA and CDR2 FQGNSA. The CDR3 contains 15 residues. V lost 5 bases and J lost 1, with 14 bases in between. The CDR3 loop reads CASSPDRDGNYGYTF. CDR3 DNA: TGTGCCAGCAGCCCAGACCGGGACGGTAACTATGGCTACACCTTC.

The genes are TRBV10-2 and TRBJ1-5; D gene unclear. The CDR3 has 13 amino acids. Trimming removed 0 bases from V and 6 bases from J, with 6 bases in between. Germline-derived CDR1 and CDR2 are WSHSY and SAAADI. The CDR3 region has the DNA TGCGCCAGCAGTGAGTCGCAGCTTCAGCCCCAGCATTTT. This sequence encodes CASSESQLQPQHF.

The J gene is TRBJ2-7, the V gene TRBV6-5; a possible D gene is TRBD2 (6 bases). The CDR3 sequence is 14 residues long. The V end lost 2 bases, the J end lost 0 bases, and 8 bases lay between the germline ends. Germline CDR1 MNHEY, CDR2 SVGAGI. The CDR3 DNA follows: TGTGCCAGCAGTTACGGGGGGAACTCCTACGAGCAGTACTTC. Translated, it gives CASSYGGNSYEQYF.

In this sample, this clonotype turned up a few times. The V call is TRBV7-6, the J call TRBJ2-3; no definite D call. From germline, CDR1 is SGHVS and CDR2 FNYEAQ. The CDR3 runs to 11 residues. With 6 bases removed from V and 6 bases from J, the gap between germline ends came to 7 bases. CDR3 amino acids: CASSPKDTQYF. The CDR3 region has the DNA TGTGCCAGCAGTCCTAAGGATACGCAGTATTTT.

The chain uses TRBV15 and TRBJ2-1; D is perhaps TRBD2 (7 bases). The CDR3 extends over 16 amino acids. V was shortened by 3 bases and J by 2 bases, with 14 bases between the two germline ends. Germline V gene sequence: CDR1 LNHNV, CDR2 YYDKDF (reference sequence). CDR3 nucleotides: TGTGCCACCAGCAGCCCCGGGGGGCCCGCCTACAATGAGCAGTTCTTC. Translation: CATSSPGGPAYNEQFF.

As to this clonotype: A junction boundary mismatches the germline segment, possibly from a read error. CDR3 in amino acids: CSARGVGVGYTF. As DNA, the CDR3 is TGCAGTGCCAGAGGGGTTGGAGTTGGCTACACCTTC. V usage is TRBV20-1 and J usage is TRBJ1-2, with a possible D match to TRBD1 (5 bases). The CDR3 has 12 amino acids. Germline CDR1 is DFQATT and CDR2 is SNEGSKA (reference sequence).

This clonotype was counted a few times. The rearrangement joins TRBV14 to TRBJ2-2; either TRBD1 or TRBD2 may supply D (5 bases each). This CDR3 has 15 amino acids. Per the germline V gene, CDR1 is SGHDN and CDR2 is FVKESK. Trimming shortened V by 2 bases and J by 4 bases, and 11 bases separated the two germline ends. The CDR3 DNA follows: TGTGCCAGCAGCCAAAAGCAGGGACGCACCGGGGAGCTGTTTTTT. Translated: CASSQKQGRTGELFF. Variable domain in full (rest from reference TRBV14 and TRBJ2-2): EAGVTQFPSHSVIEKGQTVTLRCDPISGHDNLYWYRRVMGKEIKFLLHFVKESKQDESGMPNNRFLAERTGGTYSTLKVQPAELEDSGVYFCASSQKQGRTGELFFGEGSRLTVL.

This clonotype was seen at least ten times. The chain couples TRBV7-2 to TRBJ2-1; no definite D call. Germline V gives CDR1 SGHTA, CDR2 FQGNSA. V gave up 3 bases and J gave up 7 bases, with 10 bases separating them. The CDR3 sequence is 13 residues long. CDR3 DNA sequence: TGTGCCAGCAGCTTGTTTCTGGGGAATGAGCAGTTCTTC. Translating it yields CASSLFLGNEQFF.

The chain couples TRBV2 to TRBJ1-5, with D maybe TRBD1 (5 bases). V lost 11 bases and J 9 bases, leaving 17 bases between the germline ends. Germline V gene data show CDR1 as SNHLY and CDR2 as FYNNEI. The CDR3 extends over 12 amino acids. CDR3 bases: TGTGCCGGAGGACCGGGACGTGGGCCCCAGCATTTT. Translating it yields CAGGPGRGPQHF.

This clonotype was counted at least ten times. The rearrangement uses TRBV7-2 and TRBJ1-5, with TRBD1 matching over 8 bases. CDR3 length: 15 residues. Trimming at V came to 5 bases and at J to 7 bases, leaving 10 bases not matched to a gene. CDR1 SGHTA and CDR2 FQGNSA come from the germline V gene. The CDR3 loop reads CASSGGSTGAQPQHF. In DNA, the CDR3 is TGTGCCAGCAGCGGAGGGTCGACAGGGGCCCAGCCCCAGCATTTT.

This clonotype was counted between two and nine times. The chain recombines TRBV7-2 with TRBJ2-5; the D gene is possibly TRBD1 (5 bases). Trimming cost V 1 base and J 1 base, with 13 bases left between them. The CDR3 covers 16 residues. Germline lookup yields CDR1 SGHTA and CDR2 FQGNSA. The CDR3 loop is CASSLDLQESQETQYF. The CDR3, as DNA: TGTGCCAGCAGCTTAGATCTACAGGAGTCCCAAGAGACCCAGTACTTC.

This clonotype showed up just a few times. The chain is built from TRBV4-1 and TRBJ2-1, with TRBD1 identical over 8 bases. Trimming cost V 0 bases and J 7 bases; bases outside gene matches: 5. The CDR3 contains 15 residues. CDR1 and CDR2 from the germline V gene are MGHRA and YSYEKL. In DNA, the CDR3 is TGCGCCAGCAGCCAAGATGGGCAGGGGGCAAATGAGCAGTTCTTC. Protein: CASSQDGQGANEQFF.

A note on this clonotype: This CDR3 is missing its conserved last phenylalanine or tryptophan, likely due to a read error. The V gene is TRBV29-1, the J gene TRBJ2-1; D is unclear. Germline values: CDR1 SQVTM, CDR2 ANQGSEA. CDR3 size: 13 residues. Trimming removed 1 base at V and 3 bases at J, with 7 bases between. As DNA, the CDR3 is TGCAGCGTTGAAGGTGGCAACTACAATGAGCAGTTCTCC. It specifies CSVEGGNYNEQFS.

The chain links TRBV12-3 or TRBV12-4 to TRBJ1-5; D not certain. With 7 bases removed from V and 5 bases from J, the gap between germline ends came to 12 bases. The CDR3 runs 13 residues. CDR3 coding DNA: TGTGCCAGCACCAGCGGACGCCATCAGCCCCAGCATTTT. Its protein product is CASTSGRHQPQHF.